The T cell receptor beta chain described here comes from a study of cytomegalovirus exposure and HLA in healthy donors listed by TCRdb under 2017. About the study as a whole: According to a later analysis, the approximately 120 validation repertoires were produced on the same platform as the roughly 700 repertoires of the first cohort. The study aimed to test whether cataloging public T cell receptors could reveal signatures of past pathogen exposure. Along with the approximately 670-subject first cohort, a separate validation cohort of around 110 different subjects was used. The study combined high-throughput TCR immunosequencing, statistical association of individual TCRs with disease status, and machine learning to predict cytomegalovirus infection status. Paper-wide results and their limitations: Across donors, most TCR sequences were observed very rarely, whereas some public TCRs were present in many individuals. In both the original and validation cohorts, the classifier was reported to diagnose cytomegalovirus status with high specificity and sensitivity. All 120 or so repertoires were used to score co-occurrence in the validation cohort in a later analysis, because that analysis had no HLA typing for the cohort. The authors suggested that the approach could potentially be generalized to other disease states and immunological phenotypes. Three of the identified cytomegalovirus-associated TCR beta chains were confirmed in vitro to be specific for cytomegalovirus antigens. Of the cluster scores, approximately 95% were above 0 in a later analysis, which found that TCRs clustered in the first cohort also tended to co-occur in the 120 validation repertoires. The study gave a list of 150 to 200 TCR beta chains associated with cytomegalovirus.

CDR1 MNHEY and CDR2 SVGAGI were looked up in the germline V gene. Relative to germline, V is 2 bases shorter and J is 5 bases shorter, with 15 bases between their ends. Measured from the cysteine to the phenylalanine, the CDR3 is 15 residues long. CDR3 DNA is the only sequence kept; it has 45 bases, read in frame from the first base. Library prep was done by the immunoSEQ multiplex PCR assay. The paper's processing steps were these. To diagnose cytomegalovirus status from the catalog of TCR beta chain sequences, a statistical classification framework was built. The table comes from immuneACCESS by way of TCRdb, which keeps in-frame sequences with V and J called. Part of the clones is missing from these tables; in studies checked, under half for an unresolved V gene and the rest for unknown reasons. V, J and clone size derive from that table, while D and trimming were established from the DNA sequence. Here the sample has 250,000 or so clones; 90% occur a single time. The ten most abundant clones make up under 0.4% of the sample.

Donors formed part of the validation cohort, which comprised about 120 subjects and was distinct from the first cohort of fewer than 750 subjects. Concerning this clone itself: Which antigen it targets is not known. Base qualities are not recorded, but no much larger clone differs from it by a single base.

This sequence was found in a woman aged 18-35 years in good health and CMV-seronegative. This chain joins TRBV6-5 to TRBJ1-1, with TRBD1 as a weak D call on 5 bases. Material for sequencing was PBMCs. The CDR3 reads CASSYAAREGTEAFF. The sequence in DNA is TGTGCCAGCAGTTACGCCGCCCGGGAGGGGACTGAAGCTTTCTTT.